Following are 22 T cell receptor beta chains from one sample sequenced in a study of blood T cell repertoires in COVID-19. The method was immunoSEQ multiplex PCR; TCRdb's version includes in-frame clones alone and lacks a portion of them. This sample has 90,000 to 150,000 clones, with roughly 91% found just once. Sequenced material: peripheral blood. The receptors were gathered from a human donor with acute or convalescent COVID-19. The donor label of this sample is uncertain.

The chain recombines TRBV15 with TRBJ1-2, with D possibly being TRBD1 (5 bases). The ends were cut back, 1 base at V and 8 bases at J, with 14 bases in the middle. CDR1 and CDR2 from the germline V gene are LNHNV and YYDKDF (reference sequence). The CDR3 contains 14 residues. The CDR3 sequence is CATSRGGTGRGYTF. CDR3 sequence (DNA): TGTGCCACCAGCAGAGGTGGGACTGGTAGGGGCTACACCTTC.

This rearrangement joins TRBV28 to TRBJ2-2; perhaps TRBD2 as D (6 bases). The CDR3 totals 17 residues. Trimming left V 5 bases short and J 2 bases short, with 18 bases between. Germline V CDR1 and CDR2: MDHEN, SYDVKM. The CDR3 DNA sequence: TGTGCCAGCAGTGATCCTAGTATCGGGGGTAACACCGGGGAGCTGTTTTTT. It translates to CASSDPSIGGNTGELFF.

The chain carries TRBV19 and TRBJ2-5; the D gene is possibly TRBD2 (5 bases). The V gene lost 5 bases and the J gene lost 5 bases, with 15 bases spanning the gap. Germline lookup yields CDR1 LNHDA and CDR2 SQIVND (reference sequence). The CDR3 is made up of 14 amino acids. In DNA, the CDR3 is TGTGCCAGTAGTGTGGTCGGGGTCCCGGAGACCCAGTACTTC. It translates to CASSVVGVPETQYF.

In nucleotides, the CDR3 is TGCGCCAGCAGCCAGCCGGGACAGGGCAATCAGCCCCAGCATTTT. Protein: CASSQPGQGNQPQHF. The gene calls are TRBV4-1 and TRBJ1-5; 8 nucleotides line up with TRBD1. V shed 3 bases and J 2 bases; nucleotides not matched to a gene: 3. Looked up from germline, CDR1 is MGHRA and CDR2 is YSYEKL. The CDR3 is made up of 15 amino acids.

The rearrangement uses TRBV27 and TRBJ2-3; D is unresolved. CDR1 is MNHEY and CDR2 is SMNVEV in the germline V gene (reference sequence). CDR3 length equals 13 residues. The V and J ends lost 5 bases and 2 bases respectively, with 8 bases between them. CDR3 residues: CASSDEVTDTQYF. CDR3 DNA sequence: TGTGCCAGCAGTGACGAGGTCACAGATACGCAGTATTTT.

V gene TRBV5-1 combines with J gene TRBJ2-1, with D perhaps matching TRBD1 (6 bases). Between the trimmed V and J ends, which lost 4 bases and 4 bases, there was a span of 12 bases. Per germline, CDR1 SGHRS and CDR2 YFSETQ. This CDR3 spans 14 amino acids. The DNA of the CDR3 is TGCGCCAGCAGCATACAGGGTATTTACAATGAGCAGTTCTTC. Amino acids: CASSIQGIYNEQFF.

V usage is TRBV19 and J usage is TRBJ2-4, with 9 bases matching TRBD1. CDR3 length equals 23 residues. The V gene's germline CDR1 is LNHDA and CDR2 SQIVND (reference sequence). Trimming at V came to 9 bases and at J to 0 bases, leaving 30 bases not matched to a gene. CDR3 protein: CASTPGTGFFSQDPHLAKNIQYF. CDR3 DNA sequence: TGTGCCAGCACGCCCGGGACAGGGTTTTTTTCCCAGGATCCCCATCTAGCCAAAAACATTCAGTACTTC. Drawing the rest from reference TRBV19 and TRBJ2-4, the complete variable domain is DGGITQSPKYLFRKEGQNVTLSCEQNLNHDAMYWYRQDPGQGLRLIYYSQIVNDFQKGDIAEGYSVSREKKESFPLTVTSAQKNPTAFYLCASTPGTGFFSQDPHLAKNIQYFGAGTRLSVL.

This rearrangement joins TRBV5-1 to TRBJ1-2; TRBD1 matches 10 bases. The CDR3 is 18 amino acids. With V trimmed by 1 base and J by 1 base, 10 bases remained unmatched. CDR1 and CDR2 from the germline V gene are SGHRS and YFSETQ. Here the CDR3 DNA reads TGCGCCAGCAGCTTGCGGACCGGGACAGGGGACGGTAACTATGGCTACACCTTC. Protein product: CASSLRTGTGDGNYGYTF.

The genes are TRBV11-2 and TRBJ2-5, with 10 nucleotides matching TRBD1. The CDR3 is 17 residues long. The V and J ends lost 1 base and 7 bases, in that order; junction bases with no gene match: 12. CDR1 is SGHAT and CDR2 is FQNNGV in the germline V gene. The CDR3 region has the DNA TGTGCCAGCAGCTTAGTGCGGGACAGGGGCCGCCGGGGGACCCAGTACTTC. It encodes CASSLVRDRGRRGTQYF.

The V gene is TRBV7-2, the J gene TRBJ1-6, with TRBD1 as a possible D gene (6 bases). The V end was cut by 3 bases, the J end by 10 bases, with 16 bases between. Germline lookup yields CDR1 SGHTA and CDR2 FQGNSA. The length of the CDR3 is 15 residues. The CDR3 region is CASSFQGISGSPLHF. The CDR3 region has the DNA TGTGCCAGCAGCTTCCAGGGGATCTCGGGCTCACCCCTCCACTTT.

V usage is TRBV3-1 (or the pseudogene TRBV3-2) and J usage is TRBJ2-5, with TRBD1 matching over 9 bases. Germline assignment: CDR1 LGHDT and CDR2 YNNKEL (reference sequence). Unmatched junction bases numbered 8, after V lost 4 bases and J lost 5 bases. The CDR3 runs 15 residues. The CDR3 reads CASSPQGAVGETQYF. CDR3 bases: TGTGCCAGCAGCCCACAGGGGGCCGTCGGGGAGACCCAGTACTTC.

The chain recombines TRBV9 with TRBJ2-1, with TRBD2 matching 16 bases. The J segment lost 8 bases and the V segment lost 0 bases, leaving 5 bases of the junction unmatched. The CDR3 covers 17 residues. From germline, CDR1 is SGDLS and CDR2 YYNGEE. The DNA for the CDR3 is TGTGCCAGCAGCGTAGACGGGACTAGCGGGAGGGGGGATGAGCAGTTCTTC. This gives the protein CASSVDGTSGRGDEQFF.

The chain couples TRBV2 to TRBJ2-2, with a weak D call TRBD2 (6 bases). The CDR3 spans 14 residues. The V and J ends lost 3 bases and 3 bases respectively, with 8 bases between them. Germline-derived CDR1 and CDR2 are SNHLY and FYNNEI. This CDR3 is CASSDRGYTGELFF. CDR3 sequence (DNA): TGTGCCAGCAGTGACCGGGGGTACACCGGGGAGCTGTTTTTT.

The V call is TRBV10-3, the J call TRBJ1-1; 7 bases map to TRBD1. With 6 bases clipped from V and 3 bases from J, the junction kept 7 bases outside the gene matches. Germline V gene data show CDR1 as ENHRY and CDR2 as SYGVKD. The length of the CDR3 is 14 residues. The CDR3 DNA follows: TGTGCCATCAGGCCTCAGGGGGACTACACTGAAGCTTTCTTT. It encodes CAIRPQGDYTEAFF.

The chain combines TRBV7-8 with TRBJ2-1; 8 bases are a match to TRBD2. With V trimmed by 0 bases and J by 3 bases, 4 bases remained unmatched. CDR1 is SGHVS and CDR2 is FQNEAQ in the germline V gene. There are 16 residues in the CDR3. The CDR3 DNA sequence: TGTGCCAGCAGCTTAGCGTCTAGCGGGTTCTACAATGAGCAGTTCTTC. This sequence encodes CASSLASSGFYNEQFF.

The chain combines TRBV12-3 or TRBV12-4 with TRBJ2-7, with 10 bases matching TRBD1. The V and J ends lost 10 bases and 5 bases, in that order; junction bases with no gene match: 8. CDR3 length equals 13 residues. CDR3 nucleotides: TGTGCCACCTGGAGACAGGGGGCGAACGAGCAGTACTTC. Its protein is CATWRQGANEQYF.

V is TRBV18 and J is TRBJ1-4; D gene unclear. The length of the CDR3 is 16 residues. Germline assignment: CDR1 KGHSH and CDR2 LQKENI. V lost 2 bases to trimming and J lost 4 bases, with 14 bases between them. DNA for the CDR3: TGTGCCAGCTCACCATTTGATTATAGGAGTAATGAAAAACTGTTTTTT. The encoded protein is CASSPFDYRSNEKLFF.

The chain uses TRBV6-2 or TRBV6-3 and TRBJ1-1, with D uncertain. V lost 2 bases and J 8 bases, leaving 15 bases between the germline ends. CDR3 length equals 14 residues. The germline gives CDR1 MNHEY, CDR2 SVGEGT. DNA of the CDR3: TGTGCCAGCAGTTACAGTCCCATCTGGGCCGAAGCTTTCTTT. This encodes CASSYSPIWAEAFF.

The rearrangement joins TRBV27 to TRBJ2-7, with 9 nucleotides matching TRBD2. The V segment lost 1 base and the J segment 7 bases; nucleotides outside the gene matches: 11. CDR1 and CDR2 (germline): MNHEY, SMNVEV (reference sequence). CDR3 length: 16 amino acids. DNA for the CDR3: TGTGCCAGCAGTTTATATCTTAGCGGGAGTCGTGGTGAGCAGTACTTC. This sequence encodes CASSLYLSGSRGEQYF.

The rearrangement joins TRBV3-1 (or the pseudogene TRBV3-2) to TRBJ2-5, with D possibly matching TRBD2 (5 bases). V was shortened by 7 bases and J by 5 bases, with 17 bases between the two germline ends. This CDR3 comprises 14 residues. Germline loops: CDR1 LGHDT, CDR2 YNNKEL (reference sequence). CDR3 protein: CASTPHGIGETQYF. The DNA of the CDR3 is TGTGCCAGCACCCCACACGGGATCGGGGAGACCCAGTACTTC.

The chain couples TRBV27 to TRBJ2-1; D perhaps matches TRBD2 (5 bases). The germline CDR1 and CDR2 sequences are MNHEY and SMNVEV (reference sequence). The CDR3 contains 13 residues. Trimming removed 9 bases from V and 0 bases from J, with 9 bases in between. CDR3 region: CASSTSSYNEQFF. The DNA for the CDR3 is TGTGCCAGTTCCACTAGCTCCTACAATGAGCAGTTCTTC.

V and J are TRBV5-1 and TRBJ2-7; weak D call: TRBD1 (6 bases). The germline V gene has CDR1 SGHRS and CDR2 YFSETQ. The V end was cut by 5 bases, the J end by 3 bases, with 18 bases between. The CDR3 has 15 amino acids. CDR3 nucleotides: TGCGCCAGCAGAGCACAGGGTCCCCCCGTCTACGAGCAGTACTTC. Translating it yields CASRAQGPPVYEQYF.